This T cell receptor beta chain was observed in a study of sequential checkpoint blockade in melanoma. Clones were sequenced by immunoSEQ multiplex PCR, and TCRdb holds only the in-frame ones, with some missing. The sample lists 23,000 or so clones; around two thirds were seen once. The V and J ends lost 3 bases and 2 bases, in that order; junction bases with no gene match: 5. The CDR3 consists of 15 residues. The V gene's germline CDR1 is SGDLS and CDR2 YYNGEE. Specified treatment: randomized to nivolumab then ipilimumab (arm A) or the reverse (arm B). No patient had prior DNA-damaging chemotherapy. Sorted cells were live CD3+CD8+, lacking CD19 and CD56, from PBMCs.

The rearrangement links TRBV9 to TRBJ1-1; 9 bases align to TRBD1. The sequencing here drew on CD8+ T cells sorted from blood (inferred from file names), taken from a patient given nivolumab and ipilimumab in sequence. The TCR sequence derives from a human donor with melanoma. CDR3 region: CASSEEGQGNTEAFF. The CDR3 coding sequence is TGTGCCAGCAGCGAGGAGGGACAGGGAAACACTGAAGCTTTCTTT.